Presented here are 15 T cell receptor beta chains from one specimen sequenced in a study of T cell repertoires in cytomegalovirus infection. TCRdb analysed the reads with MiXCR anew, one entry per CDR3 protein. This sample yields about 180,000 distinct CDR3 sequences, of which 13% to 15% are seen a single time; over 25% belongs to the top ten. Sequencing input: PBMCs. The source is a human donor in good health (CMV status not recorded). Some clones in this sample may be carry-over from other donors' samples.

This clonotype occurred a few times. The chain is built from TRBV28 and TRBJ2-5, with a possible D match to TRBD2 (6 bases). Germline loops: CDR1 MDHEN, CDR2 SYDVKM. The V end lost 3 bases, the J end lost 4 bases, and 15 bases lay between the germline ends. The CDR3 is made up of 15 amino acids. The CDR3 DNA sequence: TGTGCCAGCAGTTTGGGCGGGGTGACTTTAGAGACCCAGTACTTC. It codes for CASSLGGVTLETQYF.

There are many counts of this clonotype. CDR3 amino acids: CASSQAKTYGYTF. The CDR3 bases are TGTGCCAGCAGCCAAGCAAAGACCTATGGCTACACCTTC. The rearrangement links TRBV14 to TRBJ1-2; D is undetermined. Trimming removed 1 base at V and 4 bases at J, with 7 bases between. The CDR3 has 13 amino acids. The germline CDR1 and CDR2 sequences are SGHDN and FVKESK.

This clonotype occurred many times. Here the CDR3 reads CASSPRTSGALTDTQYF. The DNA for the CDR3 is TGTGCCAGCAGTCCCCGGACTAGCGGGGCGCTCACAGATACGCAGTATTTT. This sequence joins TRBV12-3 or TRBV12-4 and TRBJ2-3, with 12 bases lining up with TRBD2. The CDR3 runs to 17 residues. Losses at the gene ends were 5 bases for V and 2 bases for J; bases not matched to a gene: 8.

This clonotype was seen ten or more times. J is TRBJ2-3 and V is TRBV7-3; D is possibly TRBD1 (6 bases). This CDR3 spans 16 amino acids. Germline CDR1 and CDR2: SGHTA and FQGTGA. Trimming took 5 bases from V and 1 from J, leaving 16 bases between them. Written as DNA, the CDR3 is TGTGCCAGCAGCCATTCGACAGGAAGGGGCACAGATACGCAGTATTTT. Translated, it gives CASSHSTGRGTDTQYF. The full variable domain, with the rest looked up from reference TRBV7-3 and TRBJ2-3, is GAGVSQTPSNKVTEKGKYVELRCDPISGHTALYWYRQSLGQGPEFLIYFQGTGAADDSGLPNDRFFAVRPEGSVSTLKIQRTERGDSAVYLCASSHSTGRGTDTQYFGPGTRLTVL.

The gene calls are TRBV28 and TRBJ2-7, with 8 bases matching TRBD1. V lost 3 bases to trimming and J lost 2 bases; unmatched junction nucleotides: 6. CDR3 length: 15 amino acids. Germline V gene data show CDR1 as MDHEN and CDR2 as SYDVKM. The CDR3 bases are TGTGCCAGCAGTTTTAGGGACAGGCCGACCTACGAGCAGTACTTC. Translation gives CASSFRDRPTYEQYF.

To note about this clonotype: Given a much more abundant clone one base away, this may be a read error. The chain recombines TRBV6-1 with TRBJ1-6; D gene unclear. The CDR3 has 18 amino acids. Germline CDR1 and CDR2: MNHNS and SASEGT. The CDR3 nucleotides are TGTGCCAGCGGCTCTATGAGGACGGCAAGCTCCCATAATTCACCCCTCCACTTT. Protein product: CASGSMRTASSHNSPLHF.

This clonotype was detected many times. The chain has TRBV2 and TRBJ2-1; 9 bases are shared with TRBD2. V shed 3 bases and J 3 bases; nucleotides not matched to a gene: 12. Germline V lookup: CDR1 SNHLY, CDR2 FYNNEI. This CDR3 spans 18 amino acids. The CDR3 region is CASSDGFSGSGLYNEQFF. CDR3 DNA: TGTGCCAGCAGTGATGGTTTTAGCGGGAGTGGCCTCTACAATGAGCAGTTCTTC. Full variable domain (remainder filled in from reference TRBV2 and TRBJ2-1): EPEVTQTPSHQVTQMGQEVILRCVPISNHLYFYWYRQILGQKVEFLVSFYNNEISEKSEIFDDQFSVERPDGSNFTLKIRSTKLEDSAMYFCASSDGFSGSGLYNEQFFGPGTRLTVL.

The rearrangement uses TRBV9 and TRBJ2-7; D might be TRBD1 (6 bases). Trimming took 0 bases from V and 3 from J, leaving 10 bases between them. Germline assignment: CDR1 SGDLS and CDR2 YYNGEE. There are 14 residues in the CDR3. The CDR3 spells CASSVGTGNYEQYF. DNA for the CDR3: TGTGCCAGCAGCGTAGGAACAGGGAACTACGAGCAGTACTTC.

This chain connects TRBV28 to TRBJ2-7; TRBD1 is a possible D gene (5 bases). This CDR3 is 14 amino acids long. CDR1 and CDR2 from the germline V gene are MDHEN and SYDVKM. Between the trimmed V and J ends, which lost 7 bases and 3 bases, there was a span of 16 bases. This CDR3 reads CASNPTTESYEQYF. The CDR3 bases are TGTGCCAGCAATCCCACGACAGAAAGCTACGAGCAGTACTTC.

The chain is built from TRBV19 and TRBJ2-2; no definite D call. Trimming stripped 6 bases from V and 1 base from J, with 9 bases between. Germline V gene lookup returns CDR1 LNHDA and CDR2 SQIVND (reference sequence). This CDR3 contains 14 residues. The CDR3 nucleotides are TGTGCCAGTAGGGGCATATTGAACACCGGGGAGCTGTTTTTT. Encoded protein: CASRGILNTGELFF.

This clonotype occurred many times. The rearrangement links TRBV7-2 to TRBJ2-5, with D perhaps being TRBD1 or TRBD2 (6 bases each). V gave up 1 base and J gave up 2 bases, with 20 bases separating them. Germline lookup yields CDR1 SGHTA and CDR2 FQGNSA. This CDR3 has 18 amino acids. The CDR3 bases are TGTGCCAGCAGCTTAGGGCAGGGGCGCGGGACTTGGCAAGAGACCCAGTACTTC. This translates into CASSLGQGRGTWQETQYF.

This clonotype came up many times. The rearrangement links TRBV10-3 to TRBJ1-5, with D perhaps TRBD1 (6 bases). V was shortened by 2 bases and J by 10 bases, with 12 bases between the two germline ends. CDR3 length equals 13 residues. Germline CDR1 reads ENHRY; CDR2 reads SYGVKD. The CDR3 loop reads CAISETTGTPQHF. CDR3 in DNA: TGTGCCATCAGTGAGACTACAGGGACCCCCCAGCATTTT.

This clonotype has more than one count but fewer than ten. The chain employs TRBV7-9 and TRBJ2-7; TRBD1 matches at 8 bases. CDR3 length: 15 amino acids. The V gene end was trimmed by 4 bases and the J gene end by 2 bases; junction bases not matched to a gene: 7. Germline CDR1 SEHNR, CDR2 FQNEAQ (reference sequence). The DNA of the CDR3 is TGTGCCAGCAGCTCCCCGGGACAGGACCCCTACGAGCAGTACTTC. Translation: CASSSPGQDPYEQYF.

This sequence joins TRBV2 and TRBJ1-6, with no clear D. CDR1 and CDR2 from the germline V gene are SNHLY and FYNNEI. The CDR3 is made up of 18 amino acids. V was shortened by 5 bases and J by 0 bases, with 17 bases between the two germline ends. Here the CDR3 reads CASSRHIDPSSYNSPLHF. The CDR3 DNA is TGTGCCAGCAGTCGGCACATAGATCCGAGCTCCTATAATTCACCCCTCCACTTT.

A word on this clonotype: A much larger clonotype is one base distant, so this may be a read error. It is likely a read error, because the conserved phenylalanine at the end of the CDR3 is missing. This chain joins TRBV7-3 and TRBJ2-7; D perhaps matches TRBD1 (5 bases). Germline CDR1 reads SGHTA; CDR2 reads FQGTGA. This CDR3 is built from 13 residues. Trimming stripped 6 bases from V and 3 bases from J, with 12 bases between. The CDR3: CASSHNQGYEQYY. In nucleotides, the CDR3 is TGTGCCAGCAGTCATAACCAGGGCTACGAGCAGTACTAC.